The source of this T cell receptor (beta chain) is a study of blood T cells in healthy people across ages. Together with a sample-barcoded 5' primer, a J-beta primer mix was included in a second PCR lasting roughly 7 to 11 cycles. A single record per CDR3 protein comes from TCRdb applying MiXCR to the 5' RACE reads. The table records around 800,000 distinct CDR3 sequences, 25% to 30% of them present only once. There are a few counts of this clonotype. This same sample was also taken into another study, of T cells of mothers and their children.

Sequenced sample: blood. This TCR derives from a boy between 10 and 17 years old in good health.

In DNA, the CDR3 is TGTGCCAGCAGTTCGCATAGCGGGACCGGGGAGCTGTTTTTT. Its translation: CASSSHSGTGELFF. This chain connects TRBV6-5 to TRBJ2-2, with TRBD2 matching over 7 bases. The CDR3 sequence is 14 residues long. Germline V gene sequence: CDR1 MNHEY, CDR2 SVGAGI. V gave up 4 bases and J gave up 5 bases; unmatched junction bases: 4.